This entry features one TCR beta chain sequence. These data are taken from a study of T cells in tumors after PD-1 blockade. With 1 base removed from V and 3 bases from J, the gap between germline ends came to 16 bases. Looked up from germline, CDR1 is SGHAT and CDR2 is FQNNGV. The CDR3 covers 18 residues. Data came from immunoSEQ multiplex PCR; TCRdb stores just in-frame clones and leaves some out. The repertoire consists of nearly 25,000 clones, with about 82% occurring once and the leading ten covering 9.5% to 15%. This specimen was PBMCs, taken after anti-PD-1 treatment. This TCR came from a human donor with basal cell carcinoma. The chain uses TRBV11-2 and TRBJ1-6, with D maybe TRBD1 (6 bases). CDR3 DNA: TGTGCCAGCAGCTTAGTAGATACAGGGTTCGGCTATAATTCACCCCTCCACTTT. As protein: CASSLVDTGFGYNSPLHF.